These 30 T cell receptor beta chains share one sample of origin, sequenced in a study of T cells in Graves' hyperthyroidism and ophthalmopathy. Amplified regions were TCR beta CDR3 sequences from RNA transcripts. The HTBI primer set was used in a first-round RT-PCR of the TCR CDR3. MiXCR, run by TCRdb on the multiplex PCR reads, gives a single entry per CDR3 protein. The sample lists roughly 500,000 distinct CDR3 sequences, approximately 15% seen once, with less than 6% in the top ten. Sequencing was carried out using blood. The origin of the receptors is a woman in her twenties or thirties with Graves' hyperthyroidism that later progressed to Graves' ophthalmopathy.

V usage is TRBV6-1 and J usage is TRBJ1-6; no definite D call. The V gene lost 7 bases and the J gene lost 5 bases, with 15 bases spanning the gap. In germline, CDR1 is MNHNS, CDR2 SASEGT. The CDR3 sequence is 15 residues long. The CDR3 DNA is TGTGCCAGCATGAGTCCGGGAGGTAATAATTCACCCCTCCACTTT. Translated: CASMSPGGNNSPLHF.

The genes are TRBV29-1 and TRBJ2-5, with D hard to call. The CDR3 consists of 13 residues. Trimming cost V 5 bases and J 9 bases, with 19 bases left between them. Per germline, CDR1 SQVTM and CDR2 ANQGSEA. CDR3 amino acids: CSVQRRPRRSQYF. DNA of the CDR3: TGCAGCGTTCAGCGTCGGCCCCGAAGGTCCCAGTACTTC.

This clonotype was counted at least ten times. The gene calls are TRBV20-1 and TRBJ2-1; 13 bases map to TRBD2. The CDR3 length is 17 residues. Germline lookup yields CDR1 DFQATT and CDR2 SNEGSKA (reference sequence). V was clipped by 5 bases and J by 6 bases; unmatched bases: 13. For the CDR3, the DNA is TGCAGTGCTGACCCGGGACTAGCGGGGTTTAAGGTCAATGAGCAGTTCTTC. The encoded protein is CSADPGLAGFKVNEQFF.

The sample holds many counts of this clonotype. The chain employs TRBV28 and TRBJ2-5; possible D gene TRBD2, 5 bases. Germline lookup yields CDR1 MDHEN and CDR2 SYDVKM. The V gene lost 4 bases and the J gene lost 3 bases, with 18 bases spanning the gap. CDR3 length: 16 residues. Written as DNA, the CDR3 is TGTGCCAGCAGTTCACCTGTTGGCGGGTGGGAAGAGACCCAGTACTTC. Residues: CASSSPVGGWEETQYF.

This sequence joins TRBV7-3 and TRBJ2-7; the D call may be TRBD1 or TRBD2 (5 bases each). This CDR3 comprises 13 residues. CDR1 is SGHTA, CDR2 FQGTGA, per germline. With 5 bases removed from V and 4 bases from J, the gap between germline ends came to 12 bases. CDR3 sequence reads: CASSITEGYEQYF. DNA for the CDR3: TGTGCCAGCAGCATCACAGAGGGGTACGAGCAGTACTTC.

This clonotype was counted ten times or more. The rearrangement links TRBV10-3 to TRBJ2-7, with 8 bases matching TRBD1. V was pared by 4 bases and J by 5 bases, with 10 bases of the junction left unmatched. The CDR3 totals 15 residues. Germline V lookup: CDR1 ENHRY, CDR2 SYGVKD. The CDR3: CAISGAGTGANEQYF. The DNA of the CDR3 is TGTGCCATCAGTGGGGCCGGGACAGGCGCCAACGAGCAGTACTTC.

Remarks on this clonotype: A much larger clone sits a single nucleotide away, making a read error possible. The chain carries TRBV10-2 and TRBJ1-1, with D unresolved. The CDR3 covers 17 residues. V dropped 3 bases and J dropped 0 bases, with 17 bases sitting between them. Germline-derived CDR1 and CDR2 are WSHSY and SAAADI. CDR3 residues: CASSEFLTQGLNTEAFF. Here the CDR3 DNA reads TGCGCCAGCAGTGAATTTCTCACCCAAGGCTTGAACACTGAAGCTTTCTTT.

With regard to this clonotype: A much more abundant neighbour one base away suggests this may be a read error. V gene TRBV5-1 combines with J gene TRBJ1-1; possible D gene TRBD1, 5 bases. The CDR3 is 14 residues long. Trimming shortened V by 2 bases and J by 4 bases, and 12 bases separated the two germline ends. The germline gives CDR1 SGHRS, CDR2 YFSETQ. The CDR3 DNA is TGCGCCAGCAGCTTTCCTTCAGGGAGCACTGAAGCTTTCTTT. Translation: CASSFPSGSTEAFF.

This clonotype was found many times. This rearrangement joins TRBV10-3 to TRBJ2-5; D assignment may be TRBD1 or TRBD2 (6 bases each). The germline V and J ends were trimmed by 8 bases and 1 base, with 8 bases remaining between them. The germline gives CDR1 ENHRY, CDR2 SYGVKD. There are 12 residues in the CDR3. The chain's CDR3 is CAIGGPQETQYF. The CDR3 nucleotides read TGTGCCATCGGGGGGCCCCAAGAGACCCAGTACTTC.

This clonotype was found many times. This chain links TRBV5-1 with TRBJ1-1, with D possibly being TRBD1 (5 bases). CDR3 length: 12 amino acids. Trimming pared 6 bases from V and 4 bases from J, leaving 10 bases between. CDR1 SGHRS and CDR2 YFSETQ come from the germline V gene. CDR3 sequence (DNA): TGCGCCAGCACCACGGGGGGCACTGAAGCTTTCTTT. Residues: CASTTGGTEAFF. The full variable domain, in which reference TRBV5-1 and TRBJ1-1 provide the parts outside the CDR3, is KAGVTQTPRYLIKTRGQQVTLSCSPISGHRSVSWYQQTPGQGLQFLFEYFSETQRNKGNFPGRFSGRQFSNSRSEMNVSTLELGDSALYLCASTTGGTEAFFGQGTRLTVV.

This clonotype was counted at least ten times. This chain connects TRBV10-3 to TRBJ1-2, with TRBD1 identical over 8 bases. The CDR3 runs 14 residues. V shed 6 bases and J 1 base; nucleotides not matched to a gene: 4. The germline V gene encodes CDR1 ENHRY and CDR2 SYGVKD. The CDR3 nucleotides are TGTGCCATCAGGGGGACAGGATTTAACTATGGCTACACCTTC. It translates to CAIRGTGFNYGYTF.

Ten or more counts support this clonotype. The chain carries TRBV7-9 and TRBJ2-3, with 7 bases aligning to TRBD1. Germline assignment: CDR1 SEHNR and CDR2 FQNEAQ (reference sequence). V shed 4 bases, J shed 2 bases, and the junction held 3 bases outside the gene matches. The CDR3 has 14 residues. CDR3 sequence (DNA): TGTGCCAGCAGCTCGGACAGGACCACAGATACGCAGTATTTT. It is translated as CASSSDRTTDTQYF.

This rearrangement joins TRBV3-1 to TRBJ2-7; TRBD2 aligns across 16 bases. Germline-derived CDR1 and CDR2 are LGHDT and YNNKEL (reference sequence). V was clipped by 4 bases and J by 7 bases; unmatched bases: 13. This CDR3 is 18 amino acids long. CDR3 in DNA: TGTGCCAGCAGCCTTGGCGGGACTAGCGGGAGGGCCGTAGGGGAGCAGTACTTC. Translation gives CASSLGGTSGRAVGEQYF.

This clonotype came up many times. This chain connects TRBV5-1 to TRBJ2-1, with a possible D match to TRBD1 (6 bases). The CDR3 contains 15 residues. The V gene's germline CDR1 is SGHRS and CDR2 YFSETQ. V was trimmed by 2 bases and J by 6 bases, leaving 15 bases between them. As DNA, the CDR3 is TGCGCCAGCAGCTTAAGACAGGTGGGGTCCAATGAGCAGTTCTTC. Its protein is CASSLRQVGSNEQFF.

The chain recombines TRBV27 with TRBJ2-5; TRBD1 agrees at 10 bases. CDR1 and CDR2 (germline): MNHEY, SMNVEV (reference sequence). V lost 7 bases to trimming and J lost 5 bases; unmatched junction nucleotides: 7. The CDR3 contains 14 residues. The DNA of the CDR3 is TGTGCCAGCACCCGGACAGGGGGGGGGGAGACCCAGTACTTC. As protein: CASTRTGGGETQYF.

The genes are TRBV20-1 and TRBJ1-5; possible D gene TRBD1, 5 bases. The V gene's germline CDR1 is DFQATT and CDR2 SNEGSKA (reference sequence). The CDR3 runs 11 residues. V gave up 5 bases and J gave up 9 bases, with 11 bases separating them. CDR3 loop: CSAGGSGPQHF. The DNA of the CDR3 is TGCAGTGCTGGGGGTTCGGGGCCCCAGCATTTT.

In this sample, this clonotype turned up a few times. This chain links TRBV4-1 with TRBJ1-3, with D unclear. The V end lost 0 bases, the J end lost 7 bases, and 4 bases lay between the germline ends. The CDR3 length is 12 residues. Germline V lookup: CDR1 MGHRA, CDR2 YSYEKL. This CDR3 is CASSQDGNTIYF. DNA of the CDR3: TGCGCCAGCAGCCAAGATGGGAACACCATATATTTT.

This clonotype was seen more than once but under ten times. V usage is TRBV9 and J usage is TRBJ2-3; no reliable D call. Looked up from germline, CDR1 is SGDLS and CDR2 is YYNGEE. V shed 0 bases and J shed 1 base, with 9 bases lying between them. The length of the CDR3 is 15 residues. DNA of the CDR3: TGTGCCAGCAGCGTAGACGAGCCACGCACAGATACGCAGTATTTT. It is translated as CASSVDEPRTDTQYF.

This chain links TRBV20-1 with TRBJ2-5; 12 bases fit TRBD2. This CDR3 contains 16 residues. Germline-derived CDR1 and CDR2 are DFQATT and SNEGSKA (reference sequence). The trim removed 2 bases at V and 5 bases at J, leaving 9 bases unmatched. The CDR3 sequence is CSARQGLAGGAETQYF. The CDR3 DNA reads TGCAGTGCTAGACAGGGGCTAGCGGGGGGGGCGGAGACCCAGTACTTC.

This clonotype was detected a few times. The chain recombines TRBV3-1 with TRBJ2-2; D may match TRBD1 or TRBD2 (5 bases each). V was clipped by 1 base and J by 6 bases, with 9 bases between them. The CDR3 is made up of 14 amino acids. Per the germline V gene, CDR1 is LGHDT and CDR2 is YNNKEL (reference sequence). The chain's CDR3 is CASSQVTGPGELFF. In DNA form, the CDR3 reads TGTGCCAGCAGCCAAGTAACGGGGCCCGGGGAGCTGTTTTTT.

The gene calls are TRBV18 and TRBJ2-3, with D possibly TRBD2 on 5 matching bases. The germline V and J ends were trimmed by 6 bases and 2 bases, with 15 bases remaining between them. CDR1 is KGHSH and CDR2 is LQKENI in the germline V gene. The CDR3 is made up of 15 amino acids. The CDR3 DNA reads as TGTGCCAGCTCGCCCGCGACGGACTTCACAGATACGCAGTATTTT. Translating it yields CASSPATDFTDTQYF.

The table lists this clonotype with many counts. V and J are TRBV27 and TRBJ1-2; a possible D gene is TRBD1 (6 bases). The V gene lost 4 bases and the J gene lost 6 bases, with 12 bases spanning the gap. Per germline, CDR1 MNHEY and CDR2 SMNVEV (reference sequence). CDR3 size: 13 residues. The CDR3: CASSSLRTDGYTF. CDR3 DNA sequence: TGTGCCAGCAGTTCTTTACGGACAGATGGCTACACCTTC.

Ten or more counts support this clonotype. This chain links TRBV27 with TRBJ1-2, with 10 bases matching TRBD1. CDR3 length: 14 amino acids. Per the germline V gene, CDR1 is MNHEY and CDR2 is SMNVEV (reference sequence). Trimming took 4 bases from V and 5 from J; bases not matched to a gene: 4. The DNA for the CDR3 is TGTGCCAGCAGTTGGGACAGGGGTGAATATGGCTACACCTTC. Its translation: CASSWDRGEYGYTF.

There are a few counts of this clonotype. This sequence may be a read error, since a much larger clone differs from it by one base. The chain has TRBV28 and TRBJ2-1, with no clear D. The CDR3 sequence is 12 residues long. Germline V CDR1 and CDR2: MDHEN, SYDVKM. The CDR3 DNA sequence: TGTGCCTGCAGTTTAAGGGACAATGAGCAGTTCTTC. Translated: CACSLRDNEQFF. Full variable domain (rest looked up from reference TRBV28 and TRBJ2-1): DVKVTQSSRYLVKRTGEKVFLECVQDMDHENMFWYRQDPGLGLRLIYFSYDVKMKEKGDIPEGYSVSREKKERFSLILESASTNQTSMYLCACSLRDNEQFFGPGTRLTVL.

This chain links TRBV20-1 with TRBJ2-1; TRBD1 aligns across 7 bases. Germline V lookup: CDR1 DFQATT, CDR2 SNEGSKA (reference sequence). The CDR3 contains 14 residues. V shed 1 base and J 4 bases; nucleotides not matched to a gene: 4. The CDR3 region has the DNA TGCAGTGCTAGAGGTCAGGGGGATTACAATGAGCAGTTCTTC. This translates into CSARGQGDYNEQFF.

Comments on this clonotype: One end of the junction is discordant with germline, which a read error may explain. The chain couples TRBV19 to TRBJ2-2; the D gene is possibly TRBD2 (7 bases). Per germline, CDR1 LNHDA and CDR2 SQIVND (reference sequence). CDR3 length: 16 residues. The DNA for the CDR3 is TGTGCCAGTATCTCCTCTGGGGGGGCCTACACCGGGGAGCAGGTTTTT. Translation gives CASISSGGAYTGEQVF. The full variable domain, with the rest looked up from reference TRBV19 and TRBJ2-2, is DGGITQSPKYLFRKEGQNVTLSCEQNLNHDAMYWYRQDPGQGLRLIYYSQIVNDFQKGDIAEGYSVSREKKESFPLTVTSAQKNPTAFYLCASISSGGAYTGEQVFGEGSRLTVL.

The gene calls are TRBV7-9 and TRBJ2-5, with D hard to call. Germline lookup yields CDR1 SEHNR and CDR2 FQNEAQ (reference sequence). V shed 4 bases and J shed 1 base, with 19 bases lying between them. CDR3 size: 17 residues. The CDR3: CASSSRFRGGTQETQYF. The CDR3 DNA reads as TGTGCCAGCAGCTCCCGCTTCCGAGGCGGCACCCAAGAGACCCAGTACTTC. Looking up the rest from reference TRBV7-9 and TRBJ2-5 gives the full variable domain: DTGVSQNPRHKITKRGQNVTFRCDPISEHNRLYWYRQTLGQGPEFLTYFQNEAQLEKSRLLSDRFSAERPKGSFSTLEIQRTEQGDSAMYLCASSSRFRGGTQETQYFGPGTRLLVL.

This clonotype was recorded at least ten times. The chain links TRBV18 to TRBJ1-5, with D unresolved. This CDR3 has 14 amino acids. Germline lookup yields CDR1 KGHSH and CDR2 LQKENI. Trimming removed 5 bases at V and 0 bases at J, with 8 bases between. The CDR3 nucleotides read TGTGCCAGCTCAGGCGGGTATAGCAATCAGCCCCAGCATTTT. The encoded protein is CASSGGYSNQPQHF.

As for this clonotype: One base away lies a much larger clone, so this may be a sequencing read error. The gene calls are TRBV7-2 and TRBJ2-1; D possibly corresponds to TRBD1 (6 bases). In germline, CDR1 is SGHTA, CDR2 FQGNSA. The CDR3 consists of 13 residues. Written as DNA, the CDR3 is TGTGCCAGCAGCACGGGACACTACAATAAGCAGTTCTTC. It is translated as CASSTGHYNKQFF.

This clonotype occurred a few times. The J gene is TRBJ2-1, the V gene TRBV5-1; 9 bases align to TRBD2. Germline V gene lookup returns CDR1 SGHRS and CDR2 YFSETQ. Losses at the gene ends were 0 bases for V and 3 bases for J; bases not matched to a gene: 4. The CDR3 runs 16 residues. CDR3 sequence: CASSLAGLANYNEQFF. As DNA, the CDR3 is TGCGCCAGCAGCTTGGCAGGACTAGCGAACTACAATGAGCAGTTCTTC. Full variable domain (rest looked up from reference TRBV5-1 and TRBJ2-1): KAGVTQTPRYLIKTRGQQVTLSCSPISGHRSVSWYQQTPGQGLQFLFEYFSETQRNKGNFPGRFSGRQFSNSRSEMNVSTLELGDSALYLCASSLAGLANYNEQFFGPGTRLTVL.